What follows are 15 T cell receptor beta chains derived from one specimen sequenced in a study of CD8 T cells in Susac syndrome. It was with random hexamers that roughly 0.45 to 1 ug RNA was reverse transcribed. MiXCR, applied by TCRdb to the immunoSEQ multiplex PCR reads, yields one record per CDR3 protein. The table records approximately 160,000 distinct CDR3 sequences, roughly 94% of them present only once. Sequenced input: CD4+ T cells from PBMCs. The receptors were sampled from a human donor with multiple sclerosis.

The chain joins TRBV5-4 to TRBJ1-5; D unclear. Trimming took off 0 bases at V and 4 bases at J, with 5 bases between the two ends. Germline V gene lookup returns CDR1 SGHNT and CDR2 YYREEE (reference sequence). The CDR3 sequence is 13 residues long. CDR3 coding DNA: TGTGCCAGCAGCTTGGAAGTTAATCAGCCCCAGCATTTT. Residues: CASSLEVNQPQHF.

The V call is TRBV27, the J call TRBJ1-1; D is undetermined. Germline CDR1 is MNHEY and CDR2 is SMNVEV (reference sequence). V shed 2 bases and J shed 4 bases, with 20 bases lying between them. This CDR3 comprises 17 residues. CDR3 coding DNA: TGTGCCAGCAGTTTAATGAGGAGCGGATGGGTAGGCACTGAAGCTTTCTTT. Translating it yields CASSLMRSGWVGTEAFF.

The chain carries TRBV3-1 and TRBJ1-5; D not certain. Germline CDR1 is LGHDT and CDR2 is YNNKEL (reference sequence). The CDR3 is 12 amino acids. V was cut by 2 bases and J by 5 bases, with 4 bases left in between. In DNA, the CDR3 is TGTGCCAGCAGCCAATCGCATCAGCCCCAGCATTTT. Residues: CASSQSHQPQHF.

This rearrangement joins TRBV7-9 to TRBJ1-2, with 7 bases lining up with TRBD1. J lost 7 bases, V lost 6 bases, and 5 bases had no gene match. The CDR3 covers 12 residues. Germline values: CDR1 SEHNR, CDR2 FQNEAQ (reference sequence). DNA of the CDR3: TGTGCCAGCAGTCTCCAGGGGGGTGGCTACACCTTC. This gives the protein CASSLQGGGYTF. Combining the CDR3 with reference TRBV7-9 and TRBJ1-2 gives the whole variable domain DTGVSQNPRHKITKRGQNVTFRCDPISEHNRLYWYRQTLGQGPEFLTYFQNEAQLEKSRLLSDRFSAERPKGSFSTLEIQRTEQGDSAMYLCASSLQGGGYTFGSGTRLTVV.

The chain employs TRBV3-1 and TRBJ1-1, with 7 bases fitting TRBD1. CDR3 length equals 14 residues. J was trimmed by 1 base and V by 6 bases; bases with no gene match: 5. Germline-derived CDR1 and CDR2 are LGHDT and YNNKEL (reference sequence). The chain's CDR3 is CASREQGRNTEAFF. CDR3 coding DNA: TGTGCCAGCAGAGAACAGGGGCGGAACACTGAAGCTTTCTTT.

In DNA, the CDR3 is TGTGCCAGCAGCGCACGACAGACAGGGGGGGAGACCCAGTACTTC. It is translated as CASSARQTGGETQYF. The chain joins TRBV9 to TRBJ2-5, with 9 bases fitting TRBD1. The CDR3 totals 15 residues. Trimming at V came to 3 bases and at J to 5 bases, leaving 8 bases not matched to a gene. Per the germline V gene, CDR1 is SGDLS and CDR2 is YYNGEE. The complete variable domain, with remaining parts taken from reference TRBV9 and TRBJ2-5, reads DSGVTQTPKHLITATGQRVTLRCSPRSGDLSVYWYQQSLDQGLQFLIQYYNGEERAKGNILERFSAQQFPDLHSELNLSSLELGDSALYFCASSARQTGGETQYFGPGTRLLVL.

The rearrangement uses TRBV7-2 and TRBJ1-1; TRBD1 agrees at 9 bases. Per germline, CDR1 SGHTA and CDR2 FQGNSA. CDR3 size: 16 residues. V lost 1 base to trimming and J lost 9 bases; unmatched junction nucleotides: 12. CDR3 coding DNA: TGTGCCAGCAGCTTAGGGGGCACAGGGGGCATGGGAAAAGCTTTCTTT. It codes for CASSLGGTGGMGKAFF.

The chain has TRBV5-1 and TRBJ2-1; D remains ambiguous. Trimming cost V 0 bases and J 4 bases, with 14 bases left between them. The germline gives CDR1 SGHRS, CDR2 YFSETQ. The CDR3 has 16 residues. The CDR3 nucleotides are TGCGCCAGCAGCTTGGGTGATAGCCTTGCGTACAATGAGCAGTTCTTC. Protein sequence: CASSLGDSLAYNEQFF.

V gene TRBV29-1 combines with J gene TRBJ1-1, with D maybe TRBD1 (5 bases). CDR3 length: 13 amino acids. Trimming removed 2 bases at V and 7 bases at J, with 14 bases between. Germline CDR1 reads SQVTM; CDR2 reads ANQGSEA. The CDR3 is CSVESSRGGEAFF. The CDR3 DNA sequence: TGCAGCGTTGAATCTTCAAGGGGCGGTGAAGCTTTCTTT.

The CDR3 here is CASSRELTESELFF. CDR3 DNA: TGTGCCAGCAGCCGAGAATTGACGGAATCTGAGCTGTTTTTT. This chain links TRBV7-9 with TRBJ2-2, with D unclear. The CDR3 runs to 14 residues. Per germline, CDR1 SEHNR and CDR2 FQNEAQ (reference sequence). Trimming stripped 5 bases from V and 11 bases from J, with 18 bases between.

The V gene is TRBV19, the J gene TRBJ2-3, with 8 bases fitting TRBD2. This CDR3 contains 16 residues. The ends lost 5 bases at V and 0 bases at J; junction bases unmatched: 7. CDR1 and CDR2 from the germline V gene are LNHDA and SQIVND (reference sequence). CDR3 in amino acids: CASSPTSSGSTDTQYF. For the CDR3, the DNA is TGTGCCAGTAGTCCGACGTCTAGCGGGAGCACAGATACGCAGTATTTT.

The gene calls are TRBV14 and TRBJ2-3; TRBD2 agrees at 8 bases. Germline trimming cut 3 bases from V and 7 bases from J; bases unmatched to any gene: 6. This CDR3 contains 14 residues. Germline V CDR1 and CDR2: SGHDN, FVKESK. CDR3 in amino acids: CASSHSGAPYTQYF. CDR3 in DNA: TGTGCCAGCAGCCATAGCGGGGCTCCCTATACGCAGTATTTT.

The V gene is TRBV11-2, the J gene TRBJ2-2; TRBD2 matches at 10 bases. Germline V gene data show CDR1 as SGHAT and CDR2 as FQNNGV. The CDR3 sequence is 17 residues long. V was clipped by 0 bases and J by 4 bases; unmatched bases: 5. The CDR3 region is CASSLEGLARVTGELFF. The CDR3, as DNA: TGTGCCAGCAGCTTAGAGGGACTAGCGAGGGTCACCGGGGAGCTGTTTTTT.

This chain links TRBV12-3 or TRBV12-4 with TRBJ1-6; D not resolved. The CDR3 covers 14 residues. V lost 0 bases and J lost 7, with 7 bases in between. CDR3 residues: CASSLALFNSPLHF. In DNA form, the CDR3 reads TGTGCCAGCAGTTTAGCGCTTTTCAATTCACCCCTCCACTTT.

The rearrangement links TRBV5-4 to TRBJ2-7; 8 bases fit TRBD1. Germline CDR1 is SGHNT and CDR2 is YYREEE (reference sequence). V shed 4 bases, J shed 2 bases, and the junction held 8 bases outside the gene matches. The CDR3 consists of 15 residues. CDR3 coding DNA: TGTGCCAGCAGCCCGACAGGGGCCCAACCCTACGAGCAGTACTTC. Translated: CASSPTGAQPYEQYF.